This TCR beta chain was profiled in a study of T cell responses to AZD1222 COVID-19 vaccine. Findings and caveats of the study: White British people made up most donors, females outnumbered males, and clonal diversity was possibly underestimated. Nearly half of unique spike-specific TCRs reportedly avoided B.1.351 and B.1.1.7 mutated regions.

This clone has just one count. Its antigen is undetermined. Trimming removed 7 bases from V and 8 bases from J, with 20 bases in between. Germline V gene sequence: CDR1 MNHEY, CDR2 SVGAGI. This CDR3 region has 14 residues. Assay used: immunoSEQ multiplex PCR; TCRdb lists only in-frame clones, some missing. The sample yields 90,000 to 120,000 clones, 70% to 90% seen once. The gene calls are TRBV6-5 and TRBJ1-2, with a tentative D call TRBD1 (6 bases). Sequencing used peripheral blood, obtained 28 days after the second AZD1222 dose. The receptor comes from an adult who received the AZD1222 COVID-19 vaccine. This chain's CDR3 is CASMGLQGGDGYTF. Here the CDR3 DNA reads TGTGCCAGCATGGGACTACAGGGTGGGGACGGCTACACCTTC.